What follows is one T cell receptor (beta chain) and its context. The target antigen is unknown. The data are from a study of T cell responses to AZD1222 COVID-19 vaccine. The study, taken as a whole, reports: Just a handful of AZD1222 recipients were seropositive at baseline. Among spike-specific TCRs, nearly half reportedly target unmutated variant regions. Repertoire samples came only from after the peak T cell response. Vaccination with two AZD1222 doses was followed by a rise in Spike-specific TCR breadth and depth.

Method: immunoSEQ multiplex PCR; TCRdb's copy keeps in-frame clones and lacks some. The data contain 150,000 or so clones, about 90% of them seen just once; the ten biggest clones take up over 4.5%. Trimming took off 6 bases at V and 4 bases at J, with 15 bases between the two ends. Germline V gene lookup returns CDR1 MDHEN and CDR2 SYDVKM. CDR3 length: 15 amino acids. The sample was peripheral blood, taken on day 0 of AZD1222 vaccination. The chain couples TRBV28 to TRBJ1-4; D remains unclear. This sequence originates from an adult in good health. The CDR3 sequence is CASRYTGGNNEKLFF. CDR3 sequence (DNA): TGTGCCAGCAGATACACTGGTGGGAATAATGAAAAACTGTTTTTT.